This TCR beta chain was retrieved from a study of low-dose radiotherapy and immunotherapy resistance in tumors. The time point denotes: before trial treatment. First-strand cDNA used TRAV- and TRBV-specific primers, covering alpha and beta chains. Amplification of TCRs used a constant-region primer and V-primer adapter for approximately 19 PCR cycles. TCRdb re-derived calls from the reads in MiXCR, one entry per CDR3 protein. The sample lists more than 70,000 distinct CDR3 sequences; around 32% were seen once. The CDR3 covers 13 residues. The V gene lost 5 bases and the J gene lost 3 bases, with 8 bases spanning the gap. This clonotype was picked up many times.

Sequencing was performed on PBMCs, taken before treatment. The V and J genes are TRBV12-3 or TRBV12-4 and TRBJ2-1, with no clear D. This TCR was recovered from a female donor with ovarian cancer. Written as DNA, the CDR3 is TGTGCCAGCAGTGAATTGGGCTACAATGAGCAGTTCTTC. It yields the protein CASSELGYNEQFF.